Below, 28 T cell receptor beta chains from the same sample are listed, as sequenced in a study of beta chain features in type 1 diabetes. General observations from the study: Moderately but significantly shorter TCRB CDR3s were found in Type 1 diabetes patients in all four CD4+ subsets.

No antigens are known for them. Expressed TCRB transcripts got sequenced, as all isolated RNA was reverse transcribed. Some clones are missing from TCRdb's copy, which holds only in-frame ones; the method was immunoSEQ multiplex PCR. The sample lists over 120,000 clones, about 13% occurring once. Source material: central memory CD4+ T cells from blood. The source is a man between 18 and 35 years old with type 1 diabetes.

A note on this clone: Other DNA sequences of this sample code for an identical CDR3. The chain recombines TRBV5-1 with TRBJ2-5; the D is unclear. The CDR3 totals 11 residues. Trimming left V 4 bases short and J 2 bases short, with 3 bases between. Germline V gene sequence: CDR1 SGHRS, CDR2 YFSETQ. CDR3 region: CASSQQETQYF. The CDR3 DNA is TGCGCCAGCAGCCAGCAAGAGACCCAGTACTTC.

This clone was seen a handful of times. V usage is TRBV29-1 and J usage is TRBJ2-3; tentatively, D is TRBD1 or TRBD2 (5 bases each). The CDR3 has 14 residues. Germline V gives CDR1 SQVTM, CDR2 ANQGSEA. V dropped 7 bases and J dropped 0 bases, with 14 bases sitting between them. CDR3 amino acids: CSAGTAASTDTQYF. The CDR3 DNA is TGCAGCGCGGGGACGGCGGCGAGCACAGATACGCAGTATTTT.

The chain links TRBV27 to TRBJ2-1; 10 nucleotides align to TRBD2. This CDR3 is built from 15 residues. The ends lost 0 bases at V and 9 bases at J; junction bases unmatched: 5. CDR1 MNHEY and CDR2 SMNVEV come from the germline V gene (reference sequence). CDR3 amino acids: CASSLSLAGGGEQFF. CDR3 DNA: TGTGCCAGCAGTTTATCGTTAGCGGGGGGAGGTGAGCAGTTCTTC.

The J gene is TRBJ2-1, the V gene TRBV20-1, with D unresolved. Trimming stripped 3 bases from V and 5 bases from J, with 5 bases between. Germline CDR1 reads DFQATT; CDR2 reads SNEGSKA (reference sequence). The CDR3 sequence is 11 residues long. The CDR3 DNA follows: TGCAGTGCTAGTAATAACAATGAGCAGTTCTTC. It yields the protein CSASNNNEQFF.

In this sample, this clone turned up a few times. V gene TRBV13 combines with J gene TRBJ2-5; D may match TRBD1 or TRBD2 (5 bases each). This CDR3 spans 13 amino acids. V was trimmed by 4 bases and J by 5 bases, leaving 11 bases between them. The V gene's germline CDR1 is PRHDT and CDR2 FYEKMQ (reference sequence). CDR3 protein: CASSWGMGETQYF. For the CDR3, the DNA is TGTGCCAGCAGCTGGGGGATGGGGGAGACCCAGTACTTC.

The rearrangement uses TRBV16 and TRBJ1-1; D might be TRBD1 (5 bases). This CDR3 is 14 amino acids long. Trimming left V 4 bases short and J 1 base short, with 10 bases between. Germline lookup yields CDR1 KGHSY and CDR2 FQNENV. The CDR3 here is CASSPLTGNTEAFF. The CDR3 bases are TGTGCCAGCAGCCCCCTAACAGGGAACACTGAAGCTTTCTTT.

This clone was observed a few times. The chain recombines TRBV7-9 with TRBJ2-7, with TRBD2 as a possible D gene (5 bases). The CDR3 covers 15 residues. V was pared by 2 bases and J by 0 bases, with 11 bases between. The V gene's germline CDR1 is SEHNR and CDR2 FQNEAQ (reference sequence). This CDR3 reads CASSLSDSISYEQYF. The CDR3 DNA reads TGTGCCAGCAGCTTATCGGACTCCATCTCCTACGAGCAGTACTTC.

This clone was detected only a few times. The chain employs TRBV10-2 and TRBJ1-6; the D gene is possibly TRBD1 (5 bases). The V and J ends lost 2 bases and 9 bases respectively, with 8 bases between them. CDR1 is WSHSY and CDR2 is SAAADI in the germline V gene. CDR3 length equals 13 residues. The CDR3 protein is CASSEQGGSPLHF. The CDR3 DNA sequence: TGCGCCAGCAGTGAGCAGGGTGGTTCACCCCTCCACTTT.

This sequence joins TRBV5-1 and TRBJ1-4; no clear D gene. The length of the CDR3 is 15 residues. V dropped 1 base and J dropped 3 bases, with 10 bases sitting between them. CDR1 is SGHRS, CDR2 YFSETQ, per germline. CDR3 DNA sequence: TGCGCCAGCAGCTTGAAAGGAGGTTCTAATGAAAAACTGTTTTTT. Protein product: CASSLKGGSNEKLFF. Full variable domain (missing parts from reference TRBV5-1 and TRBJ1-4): KAGVTQTPRYLIKTRGQQVTLSCSPISGHRSVSWYQQTPGQGLQFLFEYFSETQRNKGNFPGRFSGRQFSNSRSEMNVSTLELGDSALYLCASSLKGGSNEKLFFGSGTQLSVL.

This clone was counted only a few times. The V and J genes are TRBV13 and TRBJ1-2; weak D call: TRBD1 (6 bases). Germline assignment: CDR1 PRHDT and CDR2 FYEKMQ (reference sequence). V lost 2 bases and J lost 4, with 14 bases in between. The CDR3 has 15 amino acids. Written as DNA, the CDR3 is TGTGCCAGCAGCTTACCCCTAGGCAGGGGCTATGGCTACACCTTC. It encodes CASSLPLGRGYGYTF.

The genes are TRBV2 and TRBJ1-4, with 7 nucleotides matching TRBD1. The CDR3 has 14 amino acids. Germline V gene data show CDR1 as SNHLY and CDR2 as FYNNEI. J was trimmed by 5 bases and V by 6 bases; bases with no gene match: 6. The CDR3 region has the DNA TGTGCCAGCAGGGACGGGACAGCGAATGAAAAACTGTTTTTT. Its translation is CASRDGTANEKLFF.

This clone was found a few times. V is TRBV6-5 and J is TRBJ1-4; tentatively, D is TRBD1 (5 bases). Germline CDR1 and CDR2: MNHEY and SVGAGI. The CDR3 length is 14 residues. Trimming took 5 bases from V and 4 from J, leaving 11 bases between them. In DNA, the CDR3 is TGTGCCAGCAGTAGGGACGGTCTTAATGAAAAACTGTTTTTT. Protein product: CASSRDGLNEKLFF.

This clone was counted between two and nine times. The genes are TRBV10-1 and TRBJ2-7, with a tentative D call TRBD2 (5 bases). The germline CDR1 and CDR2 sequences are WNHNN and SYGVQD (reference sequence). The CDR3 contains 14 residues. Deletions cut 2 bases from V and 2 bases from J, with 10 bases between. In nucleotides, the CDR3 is TGCGCCAGCAGTGAGAGCGGTGTTACCTACGAGCAGTACTTC. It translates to CASSESGVTYEQYF.

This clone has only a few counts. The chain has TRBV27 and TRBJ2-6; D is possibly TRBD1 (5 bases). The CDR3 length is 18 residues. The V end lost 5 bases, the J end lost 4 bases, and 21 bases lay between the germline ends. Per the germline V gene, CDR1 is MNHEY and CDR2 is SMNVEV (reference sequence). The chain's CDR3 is CASSPAAASGPGANVLTF. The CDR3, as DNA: TGTGCCAGCAGTCCCGCGGCGGCCTCAGGGCCCGGGGCCAACGTCCTGACTTTC.

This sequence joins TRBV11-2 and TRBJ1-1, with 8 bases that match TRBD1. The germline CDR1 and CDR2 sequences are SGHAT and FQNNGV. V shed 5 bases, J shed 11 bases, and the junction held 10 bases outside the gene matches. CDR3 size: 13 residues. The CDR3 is CASSPGQGVDAFF. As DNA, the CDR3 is TGTGCCAGCAGCCCAGGACAGGGAGTGGATGCTTTCTTT.

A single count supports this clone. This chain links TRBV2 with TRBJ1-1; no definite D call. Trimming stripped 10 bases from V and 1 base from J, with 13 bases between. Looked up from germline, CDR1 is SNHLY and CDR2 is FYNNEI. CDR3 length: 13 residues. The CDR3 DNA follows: TGTGCCACCAAAAGTCAGGAGAACACTGAAGCTTTCTTT. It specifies CATKSQENTEAFF.

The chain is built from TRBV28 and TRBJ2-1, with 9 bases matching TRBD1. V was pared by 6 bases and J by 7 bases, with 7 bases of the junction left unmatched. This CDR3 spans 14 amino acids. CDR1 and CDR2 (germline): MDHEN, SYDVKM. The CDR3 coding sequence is TGTGCCAGCAGATCCTCCGGGACAGGGAATGAGCAGTTCTTC. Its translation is CASRSSGTGNEQFF.

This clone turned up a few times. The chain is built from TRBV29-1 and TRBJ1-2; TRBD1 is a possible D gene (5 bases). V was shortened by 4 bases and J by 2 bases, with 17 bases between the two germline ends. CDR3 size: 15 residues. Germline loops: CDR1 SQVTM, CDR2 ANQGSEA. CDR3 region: CSVAGAAGLNYGYTF. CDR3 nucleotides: TGCAGCGTTGCCGGGGCGGCAGGGCTGAACTATGGCTACACCTTC. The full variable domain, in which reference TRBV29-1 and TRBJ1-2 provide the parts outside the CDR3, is SAVISQKPSRDICQRGTSLTIQCQVDSQVTMMFWYRQQPGQSLTLIATANQGSEATYESGFVIDKFPISRPNLTFSTLTVSNMSPEDSSIYLCSVAGAAGLNYGYTFGSGTRLTVV.

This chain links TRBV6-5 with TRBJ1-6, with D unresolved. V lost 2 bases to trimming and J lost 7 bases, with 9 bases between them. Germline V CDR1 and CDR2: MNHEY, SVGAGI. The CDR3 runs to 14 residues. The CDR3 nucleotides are TGTGCCAGCAGTTACGACGGTGGGAATTCACCCCTCCACTTT. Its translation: CASSYDGGNSPLHF.

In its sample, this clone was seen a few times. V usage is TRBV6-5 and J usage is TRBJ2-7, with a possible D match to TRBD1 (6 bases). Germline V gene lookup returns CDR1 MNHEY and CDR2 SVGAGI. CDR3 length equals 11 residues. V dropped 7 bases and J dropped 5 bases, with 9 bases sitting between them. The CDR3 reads CASTQGNEQYF. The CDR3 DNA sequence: TGTGCCAGCACACAGGGTAACGAGCAGTACTTC.

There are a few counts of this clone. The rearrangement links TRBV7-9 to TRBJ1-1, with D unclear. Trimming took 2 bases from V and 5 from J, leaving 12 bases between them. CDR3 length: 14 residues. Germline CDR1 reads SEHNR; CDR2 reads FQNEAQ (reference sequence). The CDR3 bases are TGTGCCAGCAGCTTATTCGGGGAAGGGACTGAAGCTTTCTTT. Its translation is CASSLFGEGTEAFF.

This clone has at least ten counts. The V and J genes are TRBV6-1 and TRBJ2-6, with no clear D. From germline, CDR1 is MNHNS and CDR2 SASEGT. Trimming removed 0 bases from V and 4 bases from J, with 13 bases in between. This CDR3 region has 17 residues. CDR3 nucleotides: TGTGCCAGCAGTGAAGCCCTCCTTGGTAGAGGGGCCAACGTCCTGACTTTC. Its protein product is CASSEALLGRGANVLTF.

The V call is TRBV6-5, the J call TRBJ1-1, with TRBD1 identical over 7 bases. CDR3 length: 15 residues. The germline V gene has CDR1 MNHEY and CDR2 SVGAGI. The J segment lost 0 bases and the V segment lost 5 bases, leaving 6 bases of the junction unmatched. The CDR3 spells CASSTMGQMNTEAFF. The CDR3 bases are TGTGCCAGCAGTACAATGGGACAGATGAACACTGAAGCTTTCTTT.

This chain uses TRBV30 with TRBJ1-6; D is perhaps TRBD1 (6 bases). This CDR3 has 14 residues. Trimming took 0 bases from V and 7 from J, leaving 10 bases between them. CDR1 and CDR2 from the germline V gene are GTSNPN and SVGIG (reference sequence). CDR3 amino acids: CAWSVLDRNSPLHF. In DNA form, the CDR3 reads TGTGCCTGGAGTGTACTTGACAGGAATTCACCCCTCCACTTT.

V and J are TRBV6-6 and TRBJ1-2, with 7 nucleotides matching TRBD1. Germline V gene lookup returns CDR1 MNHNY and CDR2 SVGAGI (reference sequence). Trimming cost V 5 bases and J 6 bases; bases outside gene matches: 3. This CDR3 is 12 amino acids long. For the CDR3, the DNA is TGTGCCAGCAGTCCCCAGGGGGATGGCTACACCTTC. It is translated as CASSPQGDGYTF.

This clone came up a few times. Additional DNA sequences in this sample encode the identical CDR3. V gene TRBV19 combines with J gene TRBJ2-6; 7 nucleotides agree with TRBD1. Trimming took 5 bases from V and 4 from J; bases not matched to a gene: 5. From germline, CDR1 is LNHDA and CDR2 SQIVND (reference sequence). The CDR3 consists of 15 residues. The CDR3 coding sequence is TGTGCCAGTAGTGACGACAGGGCGGGGGCCAACGTCCTGACTTTC. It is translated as CASSDDRAGANVLTF.

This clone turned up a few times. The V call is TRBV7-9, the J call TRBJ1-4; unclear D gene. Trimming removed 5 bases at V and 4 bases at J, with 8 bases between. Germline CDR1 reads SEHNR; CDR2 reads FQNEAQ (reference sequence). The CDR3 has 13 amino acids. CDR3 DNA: TGTGCCAGCAGCCAGGAGGGTAATGAAAAACTGTTTTTT. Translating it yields CASSQEGNEKLFF.

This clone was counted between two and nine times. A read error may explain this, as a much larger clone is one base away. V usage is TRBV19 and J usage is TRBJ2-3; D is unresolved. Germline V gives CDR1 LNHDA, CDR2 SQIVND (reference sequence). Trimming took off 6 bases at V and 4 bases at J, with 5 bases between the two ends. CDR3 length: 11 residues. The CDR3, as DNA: TGTGCCAGTAGCCAGGCAGATACGCAGTATTTT. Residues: CASSQADTQYF.